This is a list of T cell receptor beta chains from one sample in a study of T cell changes during pregnancy in multiple sclerosis. The repertoire was sequenced with immunoSEQ multiplex PCR; TCRdb's copy has only in-frame clones and lacks some. The top ten hold 2.2% of the sample, which has approximately 83,000 clones, 94% seen once. The source material was peripheral blood, sampled in the third trimester of pregnancy. The receptor set was obtained from a female donor with multiple sclerosis, enrolled in a pregnancy study. Each CDR3 is given with its conserved first and last residue. Clone size appears in some rows only: once, few, many, or a class for an expanded clone.

V gene: TRBV5-1
clone size: NA
J gene: TRBJ2-2
CDR3 protein: CASSLGTGATGELFF

V gene: TRBV6-5
clone size: NA
J gene: TRBJ2-1
CDR3 protein: CASSYSSGSFYNEQFF

V gene: TRBV4-2
clone size: NA
J gene: TRBJ2-1
CDR3 protein: CASSYGQPGEQFF

V gene: TRBV18
clone size: NA
J gene: TRBJ2-5
CDR3 protein: CASSPLVLETQYF

V gene: TRBV19
clone size: NA
J gene: TRBJ1-4
CDR3 protein: CASRTGNEKLFF

V gene: TRBV5-6
clone size: NA
J gene: TRBJ2-5
CDR3 protein: CASSSWTEETQYF

V gene: TRBV29-1
clone size: NA
J gene: TRBJ1-4
CDR3 protein: CSVGGLANEKLFF

V gene: TRBV29-1
clone size: NA
J gene: TRBJ2-1
CDR3 protein: CSVEKRQYNEQFF

V gene: TRBV7-6
clone size: NA
J gene: TRBJ2-1
CDR3 protein: CASSQTGGSNEQFF

V gene: TRBV6-1
clone size: NA
J gene: TRBJ2-7
CDR3 protein: CASSGGHSTYEQYF

V gene: TRBV29-1
clone size: NA
J gene: TRBJ2-1
CDR3 protein: CSVLTGGGWGNEQFF

V gene: TRBV7-2
clone size: NA
J gene: TRBJ2-3
CDR3 protein: CASSLNRADTQYF

V gene: TRBV19
clone size: once
J gene: TRBJ2-7
CDR3 protein: CASSISGIAYEQYF

V gene: TRBV6-5
clone size: NA
J gene: TRBJ1-1
CDR3 protein: CASSLRSEPAFF

V gene: TRBV25-1
clone size: NA
J gene: TRBJ2-7
CDR3 protein: CASSEVLGNPYEQYF

V gene: TRBV9
clone size: NA
J gene: TRBJ2-7
CDR3 protein: CASSVSGQPYEQYF